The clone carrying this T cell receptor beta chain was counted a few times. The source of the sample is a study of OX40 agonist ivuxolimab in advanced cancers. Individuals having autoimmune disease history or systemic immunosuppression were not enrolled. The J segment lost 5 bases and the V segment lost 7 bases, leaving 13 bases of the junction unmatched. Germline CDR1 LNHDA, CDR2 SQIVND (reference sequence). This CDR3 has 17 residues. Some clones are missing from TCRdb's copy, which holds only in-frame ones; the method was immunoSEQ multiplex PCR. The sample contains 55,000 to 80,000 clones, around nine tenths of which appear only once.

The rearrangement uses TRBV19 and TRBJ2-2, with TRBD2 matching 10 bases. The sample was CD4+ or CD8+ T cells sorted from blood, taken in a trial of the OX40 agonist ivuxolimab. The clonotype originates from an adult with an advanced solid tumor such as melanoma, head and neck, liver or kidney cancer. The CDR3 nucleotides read TGTGCCAGTAATCGGCTAGCGGGAGCCCCGGGGACCGGGGAGCTGTTTTTT. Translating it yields CASNRLAGAPGTGELFF.